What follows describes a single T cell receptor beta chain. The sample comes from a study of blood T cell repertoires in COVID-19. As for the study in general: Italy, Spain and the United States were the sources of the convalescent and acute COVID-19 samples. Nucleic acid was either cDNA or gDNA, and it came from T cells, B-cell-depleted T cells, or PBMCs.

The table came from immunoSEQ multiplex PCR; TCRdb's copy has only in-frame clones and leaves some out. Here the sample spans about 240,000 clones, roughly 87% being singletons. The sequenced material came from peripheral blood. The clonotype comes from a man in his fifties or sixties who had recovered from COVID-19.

The CDR3 region is CASSSQGYVSTSSGNTIYF. Written as DNA, the CDR3 is TGTGCCAGCTCATCGCAGGGCTACGTATCGACTAGCTCTGGAAACACCATATATTTT. J is TRBJ1-3 and V is TRBV18; tentatively, D is TRBD1 (5 bases). This CDR3 is 19 amino acids long. Germline-derived CDR1 and CDR2 are KGHSH and LQKENI. V lost 5 bases and J lost 0, with 23 bases in between.